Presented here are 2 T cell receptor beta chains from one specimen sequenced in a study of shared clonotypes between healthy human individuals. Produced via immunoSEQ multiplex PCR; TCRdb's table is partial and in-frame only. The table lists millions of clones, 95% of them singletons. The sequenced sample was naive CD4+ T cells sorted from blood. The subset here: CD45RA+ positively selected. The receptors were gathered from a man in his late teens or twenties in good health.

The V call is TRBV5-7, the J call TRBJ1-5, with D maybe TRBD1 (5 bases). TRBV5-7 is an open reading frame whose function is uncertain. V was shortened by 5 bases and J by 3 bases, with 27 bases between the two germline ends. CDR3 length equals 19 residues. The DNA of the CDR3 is TGTGCCAGCAGGAGGACTGGACGGGCTGGGACGGTGGACAATCAGCCCCAGCATTTT. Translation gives CASRRTGRAGTVDNQPQHF.

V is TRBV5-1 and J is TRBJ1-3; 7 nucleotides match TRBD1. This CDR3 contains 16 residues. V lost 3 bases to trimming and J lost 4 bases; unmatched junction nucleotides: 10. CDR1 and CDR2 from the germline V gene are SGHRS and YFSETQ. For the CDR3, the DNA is TGCGCCAGCAGCTCCACAGGGGTGATCTTCGGAAACACCATATATTTT. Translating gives CASSSTGVIFGNTIYF.